Below, 16 T cell receptor beta chains from the same sample are listed, as sequenced in a study of blood T cell repertoires in COVID-19. The assay was immunoSEQ multiplex PCR, and TCRdb's table has in-frame clones only and misses some. Of fewer than 350,000 clones listed, roughly 90% are singletons. The material sequenced was PBMCs or T cells enriched from blood (not recorded which). These receptor sequences come from a woman under 40 who had recovered from COVID-19.

V gene TRBV27 combines with J gene TRBJ2-2; 7 positions match TRBD1. Germline V gives CDR1 MNHEY, CDR2 SMNVEV (reference sequence). The junction had 6 bases not matched to a gene; V was cut back by 7 bases and J by 7 bases. The CDR3 totals 13 residues. As DNA, the CDR3 is TGTGCCAGCAATCGACAGGGAGTCGGGGAGCTGTTTTTT. The encoded protein is CASNRQGVGELFF.

This chain uses TRBV6-1 with TRBJ2-7, with D maybe TRBD2 (6 bases). V shed 4 bases and J shed 0 bases, with 19 bases lying between them. Germline V gene lookup returns CDR1 MNHNS and CDR2 SASEGT. The CDR3 sequence is 17 residues long. The CDR3 region is CASSGALSGLSSYEQYF. CDR3 coding DNA: TGTGCCAGCAGTGGGGCCCTAAGCGGGCTAAGCTCCTACGAGCAGTACTTC.

The chain carries TRBV10-3 and TRBJ1-6, with 7 positions matching TRBD1. This CDR3 comprises 14 residues. Germline-derived CDR1 and CDR2 are ENHRY and SYGVKD. Germline trimming cut 3 bases from V and 8 bases from J; bases unmatched to any gene: 4. CDR3 nucleotide sequence: TGTGCCATCAGTGAAGACAGGGTGGATTCACCCCTCCACTTT. Amino acid sequence: CAISEDRVDSPLHF.

The chain carries TRBV18 and TRBJ1-1; no clear D. Trimming cost V 3 bases and J 1 base, with 6 bases left between them. This CDR3 has 13 residues. CDR1 KGHSH and CDR2 LQKENI come from the germline V gene. CDR3: CASSPNWNTEAFF. In DNA form, the CDR3 reads TGTGCCAGCTCACCGAACTGGAACACTGAAGCTTTCTTT.

The V call is TRBV11-2, the J call TRBJ1-4; TRBD1 is a possible D gene (6 bases). From germline, CDR1 is SGHAT and CDR2 FQNNGV. V gave up 4 bases and J gave up 7 bases, with 16 bases separating them. CDR3 size: 15 residues. The CDR3 coding sequence is TGTGCCAGCAGCTCTAAACAGGGTTACGGTGAAAAACTGTTTTTT. Protein product: CASSSKQGYGEKLFF.

The V and J genes are TRBV7-9 and TRBJ2-1; the match to TRBD2 covers 7 bases. Germline V CDR1 and CDR2: SEHNR, FQNEAQ (reference sequence). The J segment lost 10 bases and the V segment lost 3 bases, leaving 6 bases of the junction unmatched. The length of the CDR3 is 13 residues. CDR3 amino acids: CASSFTSAGEQFF. DNA for the CDR3: TGTGCCAGCAGCTTCACTAGCGCGGGCGAGCAGTTCTTC.

J is TRBJ1-1 and V is TRBV6-6; 7 nucleotides line up with TRBD1. CDR1 and CDR2 from the germline V gene are MNHNY and SVGAGI (reference sequence). CDR3 size: 16 residues. V shed 6 bases and J 0 bases; nucleotides not matched to a gene: 10. Here the CDR3 reads CASSPGKGAMNTEAFF. DNA for the CDR3: TGTGCCAGCAGCCCGGGAAAGGGGGCCATGAACACTGAAGCTTTCTTT.

V usage is TRBV5-6 and J usage is TRBJ1-5; the D gene is possibly TRBD1 (6 bases). There are 14 residues in the CDR3. Trimming removed 4 bases at V and 3 bases at J, with 11 bases between. The germline V gene encodes CDR1 SGHDT and CDR2 YYEEEE. CDR3 residues: CASSRTGFNQPQHF. Written as DNA, the CDR3 is TGTGCCAGCAGCAGAACAGGGTTCAATCAGCCCCAGCATTTT.

V and J are TRBV27 and TRBJ1-5; tentatively, D is TRBD1 (5 bases). With 3 bases removed from V and 0 bases from J, the gap between germline ends came to 21 bases. Germline V gene data show CDR1 as MNHEY and CDR2 as SMNVEV (reference sequence). The CDR3 totals 19 residues. The CDR3 sequence is CASSFEASRDCHSNQPQHF. CDR3 coding DNA: TGTGCCAGCAGTTTCGAGGCTTCCCGGGACTGCCATAGCAATCAGCCCCAGCATTTT.

This clone was seen only a few times. The rearrangement joins TRBV21-1 to TRBJ1-2. TRBV21-1 is noted as a pseudogene. The CDR3 totals 15 residues. The CDR3 is CASSKAPSTNYGYTF. The CDR3, as DNA: TGTGCCAGCAGCAAAGCCCCATCTACTAACTATGGCTACACCTTC.

The chain recombines TRBV19 with TRBJ1-6, with D perhaps matching TRBD1 (6 bases). Germline V gene sequence: CDR1 LNHDA, CDR2 SQIVND (reference sequence). Trimming cost V 4 bases and J 7 bases, with 17 bases left between them. This CDR3 has 16 amino acids. The CDR3 DNA is TGTGCCAGTAGTACCAACTCTGGACAGCACAATTCACCCCTCCACTTT. This sequence encodes CASSTNSGQHNSPLHF.

CDR3 amino acids: CASSFIPGLSYEQYF. DNA of the CDR3: TGCGCCAGCAGCTTCATCCCGGGACTATCATACGAGCAGTACTTC. The gene calls are TRBV5-1 and TRBJ2-7, with 7 bases that match TRBD2. The CDR3 runs to 15 residues. Germline loops: CDR1 SGHRS, CDR2 YFSETQ. With 2 bases clipped from V and 4 bases from J, the junction kept 9 bases outside the gene matches. Full variable domain (outside the CDR3, taken from reference TRBV5-1 and TRBJ2-7): KAGVTQTPRYLIKTRGQQVTLSCSPISGHRSVSWYQQTPGQGLQFLFEYFSETQRNKGNFPGRFSGRQFSNSRSEMNVSTLELGDSALYLCASSFIPGLSYEQYFGPGTRLTVT.

The V call is TRBV9, the J call TRBJ1-2; D unclear. Germline CDR1 SGDLS, CDR2 YYNGEE. CDR3 length: 14 residues. Trimming removed 0 bases at V and 4 bases at J, with 10 bases between. The CDR3, as DNA: TGTGCCAGCAGCGTAGAAGCGACGGCCTATGGCTACACCTTC. Amino acids: CASSVEATAYGYTF. The entire variable domain, with the rest obtained from reference TRBV9 and TRBJ1-2, is as follows: DSGVTQTPKHLITATGQRVTLRCSPRSGDLSVYWYQQSLDQGLQFLIQYYNGEERAKGNILERFSAQQFPDLHSELNLSSLELGDSALYFCASSVEATAYGYTFGSGTRLTVV.

This chain connects TRBV10-2 to TRBJ2-2; D is perhaps TRBD2 (6 bases). Per germline, CDR1 WSHSY and CDR2 SAAADI. CDR3 length equals 15 residues. V was cut by 1 base and J by 4 bases, with 10 bases left in between. This CDR3 is CASSEWLAATGELFF. The CDR3 DNA is TGCGCCAGCAGTGAGTGGTTAGCGGCCACCGGGGAGCTGTTTTTT.

The chain employs TRBV19 and TRBJ2-3; maybe TRBD2 (6 bases). Germline loops: CDR1 LNHDA, CDR2 SQIVND (reference sequence). This CDR3 is built from 14 residues. The V gene lost 3 bases and the J gene lost 1 base, with 8 bases spanning the gap. The CDR3, as DNA: TGTGCCAGTAGTATTAGCGGCGGCACAGATACGCAGTATTTT. It specifies CASSISGGTDTQYF.

About this clone: One end of the junction varies from germline; a read error may be responsible. V gene TRBV7-9 combines with J gene TRBJ1-4; the D is unclear. The germline V gene has CDR1 SEHNR and CDR2 FQNEAQ (reference sequence). The CDR3 consists of 17 residues. CDR3 loop: CASSIARRLATNEKLFF. The CDR3 nucleotides read TGTGCCAGCAGCATAGCTAGGCGGTTGGCAACTAATGAAAAACTGTTTTTT.